This T cell receptor beta chain comes out of a study of blood T cells in healthy people across ages (dated by TCRdb to the mid-2010s). About the investigation overall: In model experiments, template switching captured roughly one uniquely barcoded TCR beta cDNA molecule for every two T cells. Using deep sequencing normalized with unique cDNA molecular identifiers, the study measured how TCR beta repertoire diversity changes with age. The donors were split into four age groups: young (average around 15 years), middle-aged (over 35), aged (about 56) and long-lived (under 85). To avoid experimental bias, donors of different ages were distributed randomly across sequencing lanes. The study analyzed two additional independent replicas of 1 million unique cDNA reads from the same blood draw for two donors, one aged 18 to 30 and one aged 80 or older.

The roughly 39 donors, aged roughly 6 to 90 years, were systemically healthy Caucasian individuals from Russia. Ten milliliters of peripheral blood were collected from each donor into EDTA-treated Vacutainer tubes. PBMCs were isolated by Ficoll-Paque density-gradient centrifugation, with at least 6 million obtained per sample. Trizol reagent was used to extract total RNA from the PBMCs, yielding at least 6 micrograms per sample. The percentages of naive CD45RAhigh/CD27high T cells were determined by flow cytometry on a PBMC aliquot from every donor. Libraries were prepared through 5' RACE. The instrument was an Illumina HiSeq 2500. The second PCR ran for roughly 7 to 11 cycles and used a J-beta primer mix along with a sample-barcoded 5' primer. A unique molecular identifier was introduced onto each TCR beta cDNA molecule by a template-switch 5' adaptor carrying 12 random nucleotides. Each sample yielded at least 2.5 million CDR3-containing paired-end reads. First-strand cDNA was synthesized from all RNA with the Mint cDNA synthesis kit, primed by a TRBC-specific oligonucleotide. Following uracil-DNA glycosylase treatment, a first 18-cycle PCR with universal primers M1SS and BC2_uni_R was performed on all cDNA. The original methods were these. Normalization of each sample was performed by random selection of 1 million high-quality reads, each carrying a distinct molecular identifier. Reads with shared molecular identifiers were discarded instead of being binned into consensus sequences. MiTCR, set to a Q25 quality threshold and the strictest error-elimination algorithm, was used for CDR3 identification, clonotype clustering and error correction. A nonparametric unseen species model using Euler transformation provided a lower-bound estimate of total TCR beta diversity. The public reads were quality trimmed at Q25 with fastp and then assembled into clones with MiXCR by TCRdb, keeping productive beta chains. Rows are combined by CDR3 protein, so each entry shows the most common genes and DNA. Clone size and V and J calls follow TCRdb, not the original study. The sample records 700,000 to 900,000 distinct CDR3 sequences, around half of which are singletons. The biggest ten clones account for approximately 40% of the sample.

Note on this clonotype: It lacks a known antigen. Nothing much larger sits one base from this clone, and base qualities are not available.

Overall results and qualifications from the work: The percentage of naive T cells measured by flow cytometry correlated strongly with observed TCR beta diversity. Total diversity estimates from one million sequenced T cells were considered lower bounds and underestimates. Compared with the aged group, more naive CD4+ T cells, fewer expanded clones and increased TCR diversity were shown by the long-lived group, suggesting age selection. As age increased, observed TCR beta diversity per million T cells dropped in a roughly linear way, and a significant reduction was already evident by age around 41. Conclusive comparison of naive and antigen-experienced compartments was prevented by the profiling of bulk unsorted PBMCs. Donor CMV infection status was unknown, potentially confounding age-related changes in expanded clonotypes.

This clonotype was sampled from a man aged 80 or over in good health. The sample taken for sequencing was blood.

CDR3 sequence: CSVKEGGNTEAFF. The bases are TGCAGCGTGAAAGAAGGTGGGAACACTGAAGCTTTCTTT. The V and J genes are TRBV29-1 and TRBJ1-1, with no confident D gene call. From cysteine to phenylalanine, the CDR3 is 13 amino acids long. Only CDR3 DNA is held: 39 bases, read in frame from base 1. V lost 6 bases and J lost 1 base; the stretch between them is 12 bases long. The germline V gene encodes CDR1 SQVTM and CDR2 ANQGSEA.